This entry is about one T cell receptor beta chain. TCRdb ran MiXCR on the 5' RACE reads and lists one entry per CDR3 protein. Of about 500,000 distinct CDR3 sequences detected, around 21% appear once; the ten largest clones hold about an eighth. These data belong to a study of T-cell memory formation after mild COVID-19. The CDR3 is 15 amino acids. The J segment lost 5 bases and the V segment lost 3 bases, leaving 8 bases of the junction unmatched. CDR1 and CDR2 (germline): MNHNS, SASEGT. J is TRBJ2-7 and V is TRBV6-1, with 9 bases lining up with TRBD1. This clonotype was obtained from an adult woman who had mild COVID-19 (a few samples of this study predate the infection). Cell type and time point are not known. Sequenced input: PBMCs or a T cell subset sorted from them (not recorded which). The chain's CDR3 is CASSEPTGGFHEQYF. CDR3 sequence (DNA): TGTGCCAGCAGTGAGCCGACAGGGGGTTTCCACGAGCAGTACTTC.